This T cell receptor beta chain was captured in a study of identical twins (dated by TCRdb to 2015 to 2016). Describing the broader study: TCR alpha and beta repertoires from monozygotic twins, unrelated adults of various ages and cord blood were deep-sequenced to test whether fetal clonotypes persist. To rule out contamination, the twin experiments were replicated at different times with different library preparation protocols. Study-wide findings and limitations: Because the same donors could not be followed over many years, the conclusions relied on cross-sectional statistical analysis. Abundant cord blood beta clonotypes had fewer insertions, young adult naive repertoires showed a similar but weaker trend, and memory repertoires showed no such trend. In beta out-of-frame sequences, excess twin sharing was weaker, because having fewer shared sequences lowered the signal-to-noise ratio. In monozygotic twins, out-of-frame TCR alpha sharing was systematically underestimated by recombination models, although the models agreed with sharing between unrelated individuals. Invariant T cells such as MAIT and iNKT could partly confound zero-insertion analyses, though diverse VJ usage argued against this for most clonotypes. Compared with coincidental sharing between unrelated individuals, out-of-frame TCR alpha sequences shared between twins had an excess of sequences with low generation probability.

Receptors were amplified or captured by 5' RACE. Sequenced on an Illumina HiSeq 2000. Template switching introduced a universal primer binding site; the final cDNA contained a unique molecular identifier, enabling accurate counting of TCR cDNA molecules. Specific primers in the conserved constant-segment region were used to synthesize first-strand cDNA for TCR alpha and beta chains. Each cDNA library was double barcoded, with a SMART-Mk sample barcode plus Illumina barcodes, to control for contamination. TruSeq adapter sequences, together with Illumina sample barcodes, were added in two successive PCR steps. The TCR alpha and beta cDNA libraries were sequenced on the Illumina HiSeq platform using custom primers. On the study's bioinformatics: MiGEC processed the raw reads to extract unique molecular identifiers, while MiXCR was used to determine the CDR3 positions. Recombination models were inferred per individual with the repgenHMM and IGoR tools using an EM algorithm. Shared clonotypes were analyzed with the tcR package in R, and sharing was normalized by the product of cloneset sizes. To study raw recombination free of thymic and clonal selection effects, out-of-frame nonproductive sequences were analyzed. TCRdb's own reprocessing of the public reads used fastp at Q25 and MiXCR and kept productive beta chains. Each record represents a unique CDR3 protein, reported with the most common genes and DNA among its rows. In this record, the V and J calls reflect TCRdb's handling and not the investigators' own analysis. For this sample the table gives 350,000 or so distinct CDR3 sequences, of which 12% were detected only once. The ten largest clones capture about 7% of the sample.

Every donor was a healthy Caucasian. The twin cohort consisted of three pairs of female monozygotic twins, all aged roughly 18 to 29 years. Positive isolation kits from Invitrogen were used to isolate the CD4+ and CD8+ T cell populations. At least ten counts were recorded for this clonotype. What this receptor recognizes is not known. Base quality data are lacking; no much larger clone is found one base away. These data were also filed under a second study, of yellow fever vaccine responses in identical twins. The second paper states: The authors reported that the T cell response to vaccination in identical twins appeared partly convergent and partly personalized. In the study, vaccine-responding T cell clones were precisely tracked in identical twins.

The clonotype comes from a woman under 30 in good health. Sequencing was performed on CD8+ T cells sorted from blood.

The DNA sequence follows: TGTGCCAGTAAAGAGAACACTGAAGCTTTCTTT. It is translated as CASKENTEAFF. The receptor chain draws on TRBV2 and TRBJ1-1; no D gene call is confident. CDR1 is given as SNHLY and CDR2 as FYNNEI, both from the germline V gene. From the cysteine through the phenylalanine, the CDR3 covers 11 amino acids. The DNA shown is the 33-base CDR3, in frame from base 1. The junction carries 6 bases between V and J, which are trimmed by 9 bases and 1 base respectively.